Described below is a single TCR beta chain sequence and its context. The antigen is not known. This record comes from a study of siplizumab effects on memory and regulatory T cells. Study results and limitations: Naive versus memory phenotype went unassigned for roughly 75-97% of proliferating CD4+ or CD8+ clones. The diversity of naive T cells seemed greater than that of memory cells, and their alloresponse contribution seemed major.

Assay: immunoSEQ multiplex PCR; the TCRdb copy retains only in-frame clones and omits some. This sample has some 120,000 clones, with over 85% found just once. The CDR3 has 16 amino acids. Trimming cost V 4 bases and J 0 bases, with 18 bases left between them. The germline gives CDR1 GTSNPN, CDR2 SVGIG (reference sequence). V usage is TRBV30 and J usage is TRBJ1-2; weak D call: TRBD1 (5 bases). This TCR was recovered from a human donor in good health. Specimen: non-Treg CD4+ T cells sorted from blood. As DNA, the CDR3 is TGTGCCTGGACCCAACTTGGGACGGAAGCTAACTATGGCTACACCTTC. Encoded protein: CAWTQLGTEANYGYTF.